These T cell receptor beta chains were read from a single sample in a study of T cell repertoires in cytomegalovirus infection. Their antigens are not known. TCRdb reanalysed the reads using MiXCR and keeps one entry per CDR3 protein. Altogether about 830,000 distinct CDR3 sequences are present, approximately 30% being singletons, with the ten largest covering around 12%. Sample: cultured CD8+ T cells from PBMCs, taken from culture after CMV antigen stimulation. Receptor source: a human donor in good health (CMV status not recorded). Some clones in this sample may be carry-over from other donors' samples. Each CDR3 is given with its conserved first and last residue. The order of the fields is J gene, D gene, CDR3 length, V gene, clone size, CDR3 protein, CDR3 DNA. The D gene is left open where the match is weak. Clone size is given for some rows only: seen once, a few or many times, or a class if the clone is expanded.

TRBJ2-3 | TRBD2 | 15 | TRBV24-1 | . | CATSSAGGRTDTQYF | TGTGCCACCAGTAGCGCGGGGGGCAGAACAGATACGCAGTATTTT
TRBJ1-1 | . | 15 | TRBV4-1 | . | CASSQEPGVNTEAFF | TGCGCCAGCAGCCAAGAACCGGGGGTGAACACTGAAGCTTTCTTT
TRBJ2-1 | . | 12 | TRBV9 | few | CASSVDDNEQFF | TGTGCCAGCAGCGTAGACGACAATGAGCAGTTCTTC
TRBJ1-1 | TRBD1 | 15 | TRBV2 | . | CASSEAWTGNTEAFF | TGTGCCAGCAGTGAAGCCTGGACAGGGAACACTGAAGCTTTCTTT
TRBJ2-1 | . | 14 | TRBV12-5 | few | CASGLGYRVHEQFF | TGTGCTAGTGGTTTGGGATACAGGGTCCATGAGCAGTTCTTC
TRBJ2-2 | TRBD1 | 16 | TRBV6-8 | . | CASSYSGQGGAGGLFF | TGTGCCAGCAGTTACTCGGGACAGGGCGGAGCTGGGGGGCTGTTTTTT
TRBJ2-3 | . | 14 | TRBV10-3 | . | CASMSRNSTDTQYF | TGTGCCTCGATGTCCCGGAATAGCACAGATACGCAGTATTTT
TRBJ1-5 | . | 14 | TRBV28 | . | CASRQDTGNQPQHF | TGTGCCAGCCGTCAAGATACAGGCAATCAGCCCCAGCATTTT
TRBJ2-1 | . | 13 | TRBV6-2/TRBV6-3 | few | CASKGEIRDEQFF | TGTGCCAGCAAGGGAGAAATCAGGGATGAGCAGTTCTTC
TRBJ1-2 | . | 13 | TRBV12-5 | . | CASVQSRLDGYTF | TGTGCTAGTGTCCAATCGCGACTAGATGGCTACACCTTC
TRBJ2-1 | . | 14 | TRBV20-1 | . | CSARSTSVYNEQFF | TGCAGTGCTAGATCAACATCGGTCTACAATGAGCAGTTCTTC
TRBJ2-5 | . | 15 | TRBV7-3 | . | CASSISSEYQETQYF | TGTGCCAGCAGCATTTCTAGCGAGTACCAAGAGACCCAGTACTTC
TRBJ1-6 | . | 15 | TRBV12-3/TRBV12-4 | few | CASSLLTVYNSPLHF | TGTGCCAGCAGTTTGCTGACAGTCTATAATTCACCCCTCCACTTT
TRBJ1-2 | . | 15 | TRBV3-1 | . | CASSQVSRGWDGYTF | TGTGCCAGCAGCCAAGTTAGCAGGGGCTGGGATGGCTACACCTTC
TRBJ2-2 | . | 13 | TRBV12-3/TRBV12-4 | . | CANSLDNTGELFF | TGTGCCAACAGTTTAGATAACACCGGGGAGCTGTTTTTT
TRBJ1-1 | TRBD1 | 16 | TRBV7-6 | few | CASSHDTGTGNTEAFF | TGTGCCAGCAGCCACGACACCGGGACAGGGAATACTGAAGCTTTCTTT
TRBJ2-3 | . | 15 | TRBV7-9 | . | CASSSVRRGGDTQYF | TGTGCCAGCAGCTCCGTACGGAGGGGCGGGGATACGCAGTATTTT
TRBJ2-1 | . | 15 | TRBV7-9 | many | CASGGPQGRAVEQFF | TGTGCCAGCGGAGGCCCCCAGGGACGTGCGGTTGAGCAGTTCTTC
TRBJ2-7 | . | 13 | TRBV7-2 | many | CASSFYLTYEQYF | TGTGCCAGCAGCTTCTACCTAACCTACGAGCAGTACTTC
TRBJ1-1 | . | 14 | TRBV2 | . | CASSRYRQNTEAFF | TGTGCCAGCAGTCGGTACAGACAGAACACTGAAGCTTTCTTT
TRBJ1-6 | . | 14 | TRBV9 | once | CASSDQWGNSPLHF | TGTGCCAGCAGCGACCAATGGGGGAATTCACCCCTCCACTTT
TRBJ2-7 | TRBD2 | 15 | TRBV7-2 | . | CASLFPRGASYEQYF | TGTGCCAGCCTCTTCCCGCGGGGGGCCTCCTACGAGCAGTACTTC
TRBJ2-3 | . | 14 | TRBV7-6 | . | CASSPFLRADTQYF | TGTGCCAGCAGCCCTTTCCTAAGGGCAGATACGCAGTATTTT
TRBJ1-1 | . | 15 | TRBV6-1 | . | CASTSGRGLNTEAFF | TGTGCCAGCACCTCCGGACGAGGATTGAACACTGAAGCTTTCTTT
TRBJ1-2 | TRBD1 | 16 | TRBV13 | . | CASSLEYTGGYYGYTF | TGTGCCAGCAGCTTAGAGTACACAGGGGGCTACTATGGCTACACCTTC
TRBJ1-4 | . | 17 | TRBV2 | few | CANSLARGDATNEKLFF | TGTGCCAACAGCCTCGCCCGGGGAGATGCAACTAATGAAAAACTGTTTTTT
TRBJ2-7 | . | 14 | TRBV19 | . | CASSIASKMYEQYF | TGTGCCAGTAGTATAGCCAGTAAGATGTACGAGCAGTACTTC
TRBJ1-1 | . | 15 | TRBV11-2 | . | CASSPWKGENTEAFF | TGTGCCAGCAGCCCTTGGAAGGGGGAGAACACTGAAGCTTTCTTT
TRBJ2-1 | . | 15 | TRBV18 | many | CASSPPLASYNEQFF | TGTGCCAGCAGCCCCCCACTAGCTTCCTACAATGAGCAGTTCTTC
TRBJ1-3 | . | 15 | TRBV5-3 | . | CASSDRGLSGNTIYF | TGTGCCAGCAGCGATCGGGGTCTCTCTGGAAACACCATATATTTT
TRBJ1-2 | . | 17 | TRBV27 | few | CASSLFGVTTDLSGYTF | TGTGCCAGCAGTTTATTTGGCGTGACCACGGATTTAAGTGGCTACACCTTC
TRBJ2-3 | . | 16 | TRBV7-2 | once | CASSLVGLASTDTQYF | TGTGCCAGCAGCTTAGTCGGGTTAGCTAGCACAGATACGCAGTATTTT
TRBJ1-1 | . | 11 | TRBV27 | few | CASITNTEAFF | TGTGCCAGCATCACGAACACTGAAGCTTTCTTT
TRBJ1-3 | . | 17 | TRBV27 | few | CASSLVGPSSSGNTIYF | TGTGCCAGCAGTTTAGTTGGGCCTTCGAGCTCTGGAAACACCATATATTTT
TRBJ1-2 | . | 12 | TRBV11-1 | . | CASARWGDGYTF | TGTGCCAGCGCTAGGTGGGGGGACGGCTACACCTTC
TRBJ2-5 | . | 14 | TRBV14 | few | CASSQRTYQETQYF | TGTGCCAGCAGCCAACGAACGTACCAAGAGACCCAGTACTTC
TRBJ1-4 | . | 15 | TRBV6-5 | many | CASSYSGPPNEKLFF | TGTGCCAGCAGTTACTCAGGCCCACCAAATGAAAAACTGTTTTTT
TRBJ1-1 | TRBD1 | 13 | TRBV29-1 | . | CSVPGTANTEAFF | TGCAGCGTTCCAGGGACAGCAAACACTGAAGCTTTCTTT
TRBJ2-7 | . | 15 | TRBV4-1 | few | CASSQATGWGYEQYF | TGCGCCAGCAGCCAAGCCACCGGTTGGGGCTACGAGCAGTACTTC
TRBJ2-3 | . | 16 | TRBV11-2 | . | CASSLVGTATTDTQYF | TGTGCCAGCAGCTTGGTTGGGACTGCAACCACAGATACGCAGTATTTT
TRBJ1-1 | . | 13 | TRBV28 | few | CASIWGMNTEAFF | TGTGCCAGCATTTGGGGGATGAACACTGAAGCTTTCTTT
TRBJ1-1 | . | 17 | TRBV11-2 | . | CASSGEAQPLWDTEAFF | TGTGCCAGCAGCGGAGAGGCACAGCCACTTTGGGACACTGAAGCTTTCTTT
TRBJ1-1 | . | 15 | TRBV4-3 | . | CASSQERGQFTEAFF | TGCGCCAGCAGCCAAGAACGGGGCCAGTTCACTGAAGCTTTCTTT
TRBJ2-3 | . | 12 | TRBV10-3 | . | CAISSSTDTQYF | TGTGCCATCTCAAGTTCCACAGATACGCAGTATTTT
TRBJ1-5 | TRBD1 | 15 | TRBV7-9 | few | CASSAGQNSNQPQHF | TGTGCCAGCAGCGCGGGACAGAATAGCAATCAGCCCCAGCATTTT
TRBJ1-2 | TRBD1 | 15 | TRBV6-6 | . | CASSDAGTGAGGYTF | TGTGCCAGCAGTGACGCCGGGACAGGGGCCGGGGGCTACACCTTC
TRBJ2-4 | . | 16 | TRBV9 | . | CASSTGPAPTKNIQYF | TGTGCCAGCAGCACGGGCCCAGCCCCAACCAAAAACATTCAGTACTTC
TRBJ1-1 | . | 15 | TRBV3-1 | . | CASSQEPRGGGTAFF | TGTGCCAGCAGCCAAGAGCCCAGGGGTGGAGGTACTGCTTTCTTT
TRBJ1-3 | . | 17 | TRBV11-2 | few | CASSLVTPQSSGNTIYF | TGTGCCAGCAGCTTAGTAACACCCCAGAGCTCTGGAAACACCATATATTTT
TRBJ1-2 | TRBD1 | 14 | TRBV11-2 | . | CASTGTGGVDGYTF | TGTGCCAGCACCGGGACAGGGGGCGTGGATGGCTACACCTTC
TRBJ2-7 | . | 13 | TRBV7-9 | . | CASSPGQLYEQYF | TGTGCCAGCAGCCCTGGACAGTTATACGAGCAGTACTTC
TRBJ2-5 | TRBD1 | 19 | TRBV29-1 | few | CSVEALIGSGTGPDRTQYF | TGCAGCGTTGAAGCGTTGATAGGCTCCGGGACAGGGCCAGATAGGACCCAGTACTTC
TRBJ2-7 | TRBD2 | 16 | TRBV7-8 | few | CASSLAAGVSSREQYF | TGTGCCAGCAGCTTAGCGGCGGGGGTTTCCTCTAGGGAGCAGTACTTC
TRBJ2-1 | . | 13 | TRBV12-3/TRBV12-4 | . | CASQIIGVNEQFF | TGTGCCAGTCAAATTATCGGGGTCAATGAGCAGTTCTTC
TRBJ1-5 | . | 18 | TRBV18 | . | CASSPPPDSFVGNQPQHF | TGTGCCAGCTCACCACCCCCGGACAGCTTCGTGGGCAATCAGCCCCAGCATTTT